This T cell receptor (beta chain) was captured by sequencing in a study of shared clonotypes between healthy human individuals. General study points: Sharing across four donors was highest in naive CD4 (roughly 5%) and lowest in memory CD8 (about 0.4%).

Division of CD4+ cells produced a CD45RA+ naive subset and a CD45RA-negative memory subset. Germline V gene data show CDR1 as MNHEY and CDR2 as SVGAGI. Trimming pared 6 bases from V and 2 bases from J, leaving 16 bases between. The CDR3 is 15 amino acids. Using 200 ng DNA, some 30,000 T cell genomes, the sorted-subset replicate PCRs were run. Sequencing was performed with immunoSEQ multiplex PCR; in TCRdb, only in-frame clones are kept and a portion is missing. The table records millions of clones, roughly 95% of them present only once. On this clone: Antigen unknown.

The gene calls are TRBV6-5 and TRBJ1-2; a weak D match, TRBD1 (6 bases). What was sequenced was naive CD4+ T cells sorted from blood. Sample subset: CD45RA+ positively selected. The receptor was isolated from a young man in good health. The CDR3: CASRPGTKKNYGYTF. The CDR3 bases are TGTGCCAGCAGACCCGGGACAAAAAAGAACTATGGCTACACCTTC.